This T cell receptor (beta chain) was identified in a study of memory CD4+ T cells and cytomegalovirus serostatus. Single viable CD3+CD4+CD8-CD45RO+ cells were sorted as the memory CD4+ T cells. After thawing, CD4+ T cells were positively selected. Comments on this clone: Its antigen is as yet unknown.

Broader study findings: Each of 65 to 70 CMV-associated TCRbeta sequences occurred in one to five individuals. Median bootstrapped AUC for CMV status was about 0.94 originally, approximately 0.91 US-trained.

The CDR3 spans 13 residues. Germline V gene lookup returns CDR1 SGHTA and CDR2 FQGNSA. Trimming stripped 4 bases from V and 4 bases from J, with 9 bases between. Using immunoSEQ multiplex PCR, the repertoire was profiled, and TCRdb retains in-frame clones only, with some absent. The table shows 40,000 to 45,000 clones, with approximately 82% occurring only once. The J gene is TRBJ2-3, the V gene TRBV7-2; D is perhaps TRBD1 (5 bases). Sequenced: memory CD4+ T cells from blood. The clonotype comes from an adult in good health and CMV-seronegative. The CDR3 DNA reads as TGTGCCAGCAGCTCACAGGTTTCAGATACGCAGTATTTT. Its translation is CASSSQVSDTQYF.